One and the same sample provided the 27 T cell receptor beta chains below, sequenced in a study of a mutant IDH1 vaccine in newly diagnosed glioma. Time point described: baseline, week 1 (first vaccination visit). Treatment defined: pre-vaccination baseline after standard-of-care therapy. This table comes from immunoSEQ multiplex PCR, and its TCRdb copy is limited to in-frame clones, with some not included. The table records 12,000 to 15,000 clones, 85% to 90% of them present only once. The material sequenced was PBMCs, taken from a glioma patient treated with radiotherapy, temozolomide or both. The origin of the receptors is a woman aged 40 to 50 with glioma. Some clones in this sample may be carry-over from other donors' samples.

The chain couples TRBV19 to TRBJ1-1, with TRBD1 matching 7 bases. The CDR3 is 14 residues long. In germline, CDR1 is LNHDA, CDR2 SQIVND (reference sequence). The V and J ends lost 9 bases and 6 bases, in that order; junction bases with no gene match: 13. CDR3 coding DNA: TGTGCCAGCACGGACAGGCCTGGGGCAGCTGAAGCTTTCTTT. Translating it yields CASTDRPGAAEAFF.

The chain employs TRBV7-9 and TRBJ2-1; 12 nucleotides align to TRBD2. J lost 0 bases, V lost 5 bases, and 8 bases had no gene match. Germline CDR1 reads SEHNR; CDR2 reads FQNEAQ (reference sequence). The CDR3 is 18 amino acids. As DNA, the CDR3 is TGTGCCAGCAGCAATCCGGGACTAGCGGGTAGCTCCTACAATGAGCAGTTCTTC. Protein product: CASSNPGLAGSSYNEQFF.

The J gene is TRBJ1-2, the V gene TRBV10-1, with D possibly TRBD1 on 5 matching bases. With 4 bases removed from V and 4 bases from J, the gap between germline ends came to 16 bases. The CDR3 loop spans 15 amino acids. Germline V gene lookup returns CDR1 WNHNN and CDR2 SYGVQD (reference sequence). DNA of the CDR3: TGCGCCAGCAGTGCCTCGGGACCAGGGCTCTATGGCTACACCTTC. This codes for CASSASGPGLYGYTF.

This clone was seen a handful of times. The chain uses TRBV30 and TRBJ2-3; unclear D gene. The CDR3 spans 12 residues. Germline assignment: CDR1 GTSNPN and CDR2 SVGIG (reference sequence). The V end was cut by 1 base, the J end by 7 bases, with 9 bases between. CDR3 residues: CAWSEDLNTQYF. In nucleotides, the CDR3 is TGTGCCTGGAGTGAGGACCTGAATACGCAGTATTTT.

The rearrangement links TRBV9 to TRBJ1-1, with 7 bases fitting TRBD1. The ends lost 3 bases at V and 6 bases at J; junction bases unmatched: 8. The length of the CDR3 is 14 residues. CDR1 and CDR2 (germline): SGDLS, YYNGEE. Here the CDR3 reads CASSARGGGSEAFF. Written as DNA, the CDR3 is TGTGCCAGCAGCGCCCGAGGAGGGGGCTCTGAAGCTTTCTTT.

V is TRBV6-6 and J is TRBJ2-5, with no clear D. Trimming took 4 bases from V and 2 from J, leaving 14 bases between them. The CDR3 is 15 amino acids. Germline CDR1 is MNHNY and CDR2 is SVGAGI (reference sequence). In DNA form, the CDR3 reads TGTGCCAGCAGTTCGCTATACAGTTTACAAGAGACCCAGTACTTC. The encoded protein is CASSSLYSLQETQYF.

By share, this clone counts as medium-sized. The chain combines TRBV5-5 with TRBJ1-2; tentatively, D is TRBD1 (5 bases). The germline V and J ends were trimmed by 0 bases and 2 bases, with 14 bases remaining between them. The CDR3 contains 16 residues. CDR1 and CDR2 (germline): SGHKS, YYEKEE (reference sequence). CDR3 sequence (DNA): TGTGCCAGCAGCTTGGGGAGGGGCACCGAAAACTATGGCTACACCTTC. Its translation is CASSLGRGTENYGYTF.

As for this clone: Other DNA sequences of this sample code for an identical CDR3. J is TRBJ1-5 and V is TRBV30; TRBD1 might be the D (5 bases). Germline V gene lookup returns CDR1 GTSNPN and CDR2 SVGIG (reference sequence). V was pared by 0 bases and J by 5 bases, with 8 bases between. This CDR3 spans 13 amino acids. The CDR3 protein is CAWSVQAHQPQHF. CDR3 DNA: TGTGCCTGGAGTGTACAGGCGCATCAGCCCCAGCATTTT. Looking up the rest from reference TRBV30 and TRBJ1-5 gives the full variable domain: SQTIHQWPATLVQPVGSPLSLECTVEGTSNPNLYWYRQAAGRGLQLLFYSVGIGQISSEVPQNLSASRPQDRQFILSSKKLLLSDSGFYLCAWSVQAHQPQHFGDGTRLSIL.

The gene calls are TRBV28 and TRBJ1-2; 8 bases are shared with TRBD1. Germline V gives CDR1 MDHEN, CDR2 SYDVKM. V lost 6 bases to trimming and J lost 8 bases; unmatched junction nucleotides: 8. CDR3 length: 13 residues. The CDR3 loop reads CASSRGQGEGYTF. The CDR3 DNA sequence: TGTGCCAGCAGCCGTGGACAGGGCGAAGGCTACACCTTC.

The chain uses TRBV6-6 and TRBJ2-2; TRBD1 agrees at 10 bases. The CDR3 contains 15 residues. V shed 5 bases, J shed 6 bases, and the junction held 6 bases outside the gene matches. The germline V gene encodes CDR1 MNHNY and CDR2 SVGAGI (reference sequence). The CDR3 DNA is TGTGCCAGCAGTAGGGACAGGGGCACCTCCGGGGAGCTGTTTTTT. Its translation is CASSRDRGTSGELFF.

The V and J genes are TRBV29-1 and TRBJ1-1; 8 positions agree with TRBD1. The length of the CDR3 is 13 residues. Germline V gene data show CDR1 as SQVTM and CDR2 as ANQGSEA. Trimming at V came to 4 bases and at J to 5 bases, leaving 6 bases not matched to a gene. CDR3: CSVVTQGGTEAFF. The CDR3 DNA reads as TGCAGCGTTGTAACACAGGGGGGGACTGAAGCTTTCTTT.

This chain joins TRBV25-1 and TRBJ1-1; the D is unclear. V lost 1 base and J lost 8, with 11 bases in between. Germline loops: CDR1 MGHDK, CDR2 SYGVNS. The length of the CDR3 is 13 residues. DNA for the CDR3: TGTGCCAGCAGTGAATTCGGCCTTCCCGAAGCTTTCTTT. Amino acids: CASSEFGLPEAFF.

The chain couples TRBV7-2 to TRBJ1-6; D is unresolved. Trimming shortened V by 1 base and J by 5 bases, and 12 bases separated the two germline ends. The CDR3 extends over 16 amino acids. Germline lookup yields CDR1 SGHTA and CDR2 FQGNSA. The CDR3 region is CASSLDRTANNSPLHF. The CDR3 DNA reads TGTGCCAGCAGCTTAGACCGAACGGCGAATAATTCACCCCTCCACTTT. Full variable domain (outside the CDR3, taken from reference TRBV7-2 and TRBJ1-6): GAGVSQSPSNKVTEKGKDVELRCDPISGHTALYWYRQSLGQGLEFLIYFQGNSAPDKSGLPSDRFSAERTGGSVSTLTIQRTQQEDSAVYLCASSLDRTANNSPLHFGNGTRLTVT.

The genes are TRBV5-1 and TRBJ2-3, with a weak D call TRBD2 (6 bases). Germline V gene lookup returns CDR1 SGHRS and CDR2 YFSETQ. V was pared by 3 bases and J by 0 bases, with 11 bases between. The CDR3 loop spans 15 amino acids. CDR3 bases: TGCGCCAGCAGCTGGAGGGGAGAAAGCACAGATACGCAGTATTTT. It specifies CASSWRGESTDTQYF. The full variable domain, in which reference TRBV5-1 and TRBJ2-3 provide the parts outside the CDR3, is KAGVTQTPRYLIKTRGQQVTLSCSPISGHRSVSWYQQTPGQGLQFLFEYFSETQRNKGNFPGRFSGRQFSNSRSEMNVSTLELGDSALYLCASSWRGESTDTQYFGPGTRLTVL.

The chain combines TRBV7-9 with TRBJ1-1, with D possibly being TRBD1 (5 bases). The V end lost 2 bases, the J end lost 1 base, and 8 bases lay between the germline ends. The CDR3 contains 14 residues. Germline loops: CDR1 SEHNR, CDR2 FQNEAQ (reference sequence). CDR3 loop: CASSLQGPNTEAFF. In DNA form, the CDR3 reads TGTGCCAGCAGCTTACAGGGTCCGAACACTGAAGCTTTCTTT.

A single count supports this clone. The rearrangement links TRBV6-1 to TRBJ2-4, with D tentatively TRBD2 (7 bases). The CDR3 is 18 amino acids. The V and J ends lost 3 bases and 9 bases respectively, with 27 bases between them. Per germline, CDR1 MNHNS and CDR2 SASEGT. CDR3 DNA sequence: TGTGCCAGCAGTGACAGGGGAGGGTGGCCTATCACGGTGGCCATTCAGTACTTC. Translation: CASSDRGGWPITVAIQYF.

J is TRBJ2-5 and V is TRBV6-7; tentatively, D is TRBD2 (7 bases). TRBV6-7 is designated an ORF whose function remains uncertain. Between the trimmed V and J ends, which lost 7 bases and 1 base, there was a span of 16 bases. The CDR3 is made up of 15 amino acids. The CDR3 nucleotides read TGTGCCAGCACCCCAAAGGGGGGGTTCCAAGAGACCCAGTACTTC. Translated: CASTPKGGFQETQYF.

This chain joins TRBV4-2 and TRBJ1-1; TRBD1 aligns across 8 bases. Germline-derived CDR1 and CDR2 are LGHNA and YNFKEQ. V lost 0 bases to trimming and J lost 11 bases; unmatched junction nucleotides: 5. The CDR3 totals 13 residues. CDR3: CASSQDETGVAFF. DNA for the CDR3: TGTGCCAGCAGCCAAGATGAGACAGGGGTTGCTTTCTTT.

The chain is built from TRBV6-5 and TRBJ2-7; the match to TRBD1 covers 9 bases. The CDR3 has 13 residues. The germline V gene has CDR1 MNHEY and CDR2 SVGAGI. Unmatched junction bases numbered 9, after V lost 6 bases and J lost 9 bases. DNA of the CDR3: TGTGCCAGCAGCTCCGGGACAGGGTTTGTGCAGTACTTC. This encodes CASSSGTGFVQYF.

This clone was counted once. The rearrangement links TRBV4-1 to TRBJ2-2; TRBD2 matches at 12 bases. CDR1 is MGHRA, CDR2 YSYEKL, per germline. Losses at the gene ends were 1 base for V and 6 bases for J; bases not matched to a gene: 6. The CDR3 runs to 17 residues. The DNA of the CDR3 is TGCGCCAGCAGCCAAGCGGGACTAGCGGGCCGGGCCGGGGAGCTGTTTTTT. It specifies CASSQAGLAGRAGELFF.

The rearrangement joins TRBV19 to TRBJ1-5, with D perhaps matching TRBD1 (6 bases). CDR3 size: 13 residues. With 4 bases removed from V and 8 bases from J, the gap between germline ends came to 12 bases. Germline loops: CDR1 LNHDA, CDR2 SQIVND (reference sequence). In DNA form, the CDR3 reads TGTGCCAGTAGTACCCAACAGGGAGAGCCCCAGCATTTT. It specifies CASSTQQGEPQHF.

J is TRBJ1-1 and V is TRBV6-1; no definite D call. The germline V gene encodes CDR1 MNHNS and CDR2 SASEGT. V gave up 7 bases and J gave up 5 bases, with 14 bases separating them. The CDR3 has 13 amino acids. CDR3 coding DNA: TGTGCCAGCACGACCTCAGGAGGGACTGAAGCTTTCTTT. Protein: CASTTSGGTEAFF.

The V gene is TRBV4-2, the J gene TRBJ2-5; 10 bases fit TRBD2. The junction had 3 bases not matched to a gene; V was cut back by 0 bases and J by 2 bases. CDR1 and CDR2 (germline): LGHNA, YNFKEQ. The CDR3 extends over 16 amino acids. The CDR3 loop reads CASSQDLAGDQETQYF. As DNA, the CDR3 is TGTGCCAGCAGCCAAGATCTAGCGGGGGATCAAGAGACCCAGTACTTC.

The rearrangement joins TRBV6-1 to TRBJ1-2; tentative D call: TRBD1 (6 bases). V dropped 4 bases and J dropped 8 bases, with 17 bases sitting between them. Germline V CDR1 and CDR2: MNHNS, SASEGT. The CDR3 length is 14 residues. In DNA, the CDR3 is TGTGCCAGCAGTGCCGCACAGGGTAAGAGAGGCTACACCTTC. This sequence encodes CASSAAQGKRGYTF.

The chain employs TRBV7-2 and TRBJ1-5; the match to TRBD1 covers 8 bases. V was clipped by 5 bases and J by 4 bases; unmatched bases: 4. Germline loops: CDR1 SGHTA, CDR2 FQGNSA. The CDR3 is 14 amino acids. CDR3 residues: CASSADRENQPQHF. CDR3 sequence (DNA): TGTGCCAGCAGCGCGGACAGGGAAAATCAGCCCCAGCATTTT.

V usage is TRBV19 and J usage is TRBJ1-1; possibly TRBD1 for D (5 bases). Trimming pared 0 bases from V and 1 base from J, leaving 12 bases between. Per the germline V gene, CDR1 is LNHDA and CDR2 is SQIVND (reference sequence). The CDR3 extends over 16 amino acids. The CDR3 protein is CASSIDRGRWNTEAFF. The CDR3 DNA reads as TGTGCCAGTAGTATAGATCGGGGACGTTGGAACACTGAAGCTTTCTTT.

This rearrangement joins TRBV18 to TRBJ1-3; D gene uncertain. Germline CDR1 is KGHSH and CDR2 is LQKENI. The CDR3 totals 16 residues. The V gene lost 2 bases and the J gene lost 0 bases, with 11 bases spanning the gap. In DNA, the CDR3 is TGTGCCAGCTCACCAATGCCGGAGCGCTCTGGAAACACCATATATTTT. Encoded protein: CASSPMPERSGNTIYF.